Detailed here is one T cell receptor (beta chain). Its antigen remains unidentified. The data originate from a study of Tregs in tolerant kidney transplant recipients. Findings and limits, study-wide: No direct test of biological reproducibility was done here. The small number of patients limits these findings pending further validation. Activated donor B cell expansion appeared to reveal the most relevant donor-specific TCRbeta repertoire.

CD4+CD25+CD127- Tregs, CD4+CD25- non-Tregs, CD4 and CD8 cells were sorted. TCRdb keeps only in-frame clones here, not all; method: immunoSEQ multiplex PCR. The sample shows roughly 68,000 clones, roughly 84% of them seen only once. This CDR3 is 14 amino acids long. V trimming: 3 bases; J trimming: 9 bases; junction bases outside the gene matches: 8. CDR1 and CDR2 from the germline V gene are MDHEN and SYDVKM. The sample consisted of CD4+ T cells from blood. The chain has TRBV28 and TRBJ1-1, with TRBD1 matching 9 bases. The receptor was isolated from a human donor in good health. The CDR3 sequence: CASSFAGTGSQAFF. CDR3 bases: TGTGCCAGCAGTTTTGCCGGGACAGGGAGTCAAGCTTTCTTT.